The clone carrying this T cell receptor beta chain was seen just once. This entry is derived from a study of blood T cell repertoires in COVID-19. As for the study in general: Material from acute and convalescent COVID-19 was sourced from the United States, Italy and Spain.

Germline V gene data show CDR1 as LGHDT and CDR2 as YNNKEL (reference sequence). Trimming took 2 bases from V and 12 from J, leaving 17 bases between them. This CDR3 has 13 residues. Only in-frame clones appear in the TCRdb table, and some are missing; sequencing was by immunoSEQ multiplex PCR. The sample has about 200,000 clones; 80% to 90% are singletons. The TCR sequence derives from a woman aged 50 to 65 with acute or convalescent COVID-19. The chain employs TRBV3-1 (or the pseudogene TRBV3-2) and TRBJ2-7, with a weak D call TRBD2 (5 bases). Sequencing input: peripheral blood. CDR3 in DNA: TGTGCCAGCAGCCAATTCGGACTTTCGACTTGGTACTTC. It codes for CASSQFGLSTWYF.